The clone carrying this T cell receptor beta chain was seen a handful of times. Its specificity is unknown. Sequence at one end of the junction differs from germline and may be a read error. These data originate in a study of breast tumors, draining lymph nodes, adjacent tissues. MiXCR, applied by TCRdb to the multiplex PCR reads, yields one record per CDR3 protein. The sample includes 20,000 or so distinct CDR3 sequences, 43% of them seen just once. The CDR3 covers 15 residues. The germline V gene has CDR1 SGHTA and CDR2 FQGTGA. Whole-study results and caveats: Tumor and nontumor repertoires were significantly more similar in luminal-like than in basal-like breast cancer.

The sample taken for sequencing was breast tumor tissue. V usage is TRBV7-3 and J usage is TRBJ1-1; a weak D match, TRBD1 (5 bases). The sequence was obtained from a female donor with breast cancer. Some clones in this sample may be carry-over from other donors' samples. The CDR3 DNA reads TGTGCCGGCAGCTTAACACGGGGACCGAACACTGAAGCTTTCTTT. Amino acids: CAGSLTRGPNTEAFF.